The present TCR beta chain was sequenced within a study of shared clonotypes between healthy human individuals. Study in general: Participating donors consisted of two women and a few men aged 18 to 49.

Looked up from germline, CDR1 is LNHNV and CDR2 is YYDKDF (reference sequence). This CDR3 is 15 amino acids long. V lost 0 bases and J 7 bases, leaving 12 bases between the germline ends. Libraries were prepared by immunoSEQ multiplex PCR; TCRdb keeps only in-frame clonotypes and omits some of them. The sample records some 450,000 clones, approximately 80% being singletons. The chain couples TRBV15 to TRBJ1-4; TRBD1 is a possible D gene (5 bases). The TCR comes from a woman aged 40 to 55 in good health. Some clones in this sample may be carry-over from other donors' samples. The sequenced material came from PBMCs. CDR3 nucleotides: TGTGCCACCAGCAGAGATTTGGTTGGGGCTGAAAAACTGTTTTTT. This translates into CATSRDLVGAEKLFF.